This T cell receptor beta chain was observed in a study of Ad26.COV2.S vaccination and SARS-CoV-2 variants. Looking at the study overall: The vaccine Ad26.COV2.S was put into the muscle once, or twice with 56 days between.

With respect to this clone: As yet, its antigen is unknown.

The treatment denotes: about 20 received Ad26.COV2.S at low or high dose, single or two shots; about 5 received placebo; per-sample allocation not given. Material that was analyzed had been drawn on day 63 after the first vaccine or placebo injection. Trimming removed 4 bases at V and 4 bases at J, with 19 bases between. Germline CDR1 is LGHDT and CDR2 is YNNKEL (reference sequence). There are 17 residues in the CDR3. Sequencing was performed with immunoSEQ multiplex PCR; in TCRdb, only in-frame clones are kept and a portion is missing. Of around 300,000 clones listed, roughly nine tenths were seen once; the top ten hold around 5.5%. Notes on the study in general: Vaccinees reportedly had broad spike-specific CD8+ and CD4+ T cell responses. It is possible that the TCR breadth and depth analyses underestimated the total T cell responses.

The specimen comprised peripheral blood, sampled in a trial of Ad26.COV2.S vaccine versus placebo. This TCR came from a person between 18 and 65 years old who received the Ad26.COV2.S COVID-19 vaccine or a placebo. The V call is TRBV3-1 (or the pseudogene TRBV3-2), the J call TRBJ1-4, with D hard to call. The CDR3 DNA sequence: TGTGCCAGCAGCCCAAACCTCGGGTCAGGCCATAATGAAAAACTGTTTTTT. Translating it yields CASSPNLGSGHNEKLFF.